The rows below give T cell receptor beta chains drawn from one sample of a study of blood T cells in healthy people across ages. TCRdb used MiXCR to reprocess the 5' RACE reads, holding one entry per CDR3 protein. This repertoire shows about 1.4 million distinct CDR3 sequences, around 55% found once; its top ten account for roughly 7%. Sequenced input: blood. Source of these receptors: a man aged 18 to 30 in good health. Both conserved end residues are part of each CDR3. The D gene is left open where the match is weak. Some rows have no size entry. The others give once, few or many, or a class for an expanded clone.

clone_size d_call j_call v_call cdr3_aa cdr3_nt
. . TRBJ2-3 TRBV10-3 CAISPRPDQAQYF TGTGCCATCAGTCCGCGCCCCGACCAGGCGCAGTATTTT
. . TRBJ1-4 TRBV6-1 CASSEAGTREKLFF TGTGCCAGCAGTGAAGCAGGGACACGGGAAAAACTGTTTTTT
. TRBD1 TRBJ2-7 TRBV4-3 CASSQGTGGDEQYF TGCGCCAGCAGCCAAGGAACAGGGGGTGACGAGCAGTACTTC
once . TRBJ2-7 TRBV20-1 CSASRQGPNEQYF TGCAGTGCTAGTCGGCAGGGTCCCAACGAGCAGTACTTC
. . TRBJ1-2 TRBV5-5 CASSLEAANYGCTF TGTGCCAGCAGCCTCGAGGCAGCTAACTATGGCTGCACCTTC
. TRBD1 TRBJ2-3 TRBV20-1 CSATPGGQGVTDTQYF TGCAGTGCAACGCCCGGGGGACAGGGTGTAACAGATACGCAGTATTTT
. . TRBJ2-1 TRBV4-1 CASSHTSYNHEQFF TGCGCCAGCAGCCACACCAGCTATAACCATGAGCAGTTCTTC
. TRBD1 TRBJ2-5 TRBV24-1 CATSDSRTGLRETQYF TGTGCCACCAGTGATTCCCGGACAGGCCTGAGGGAGACCCAGTACTTC
few TRBD2 TRBJ2-5 TRBV27 CASSLSGNIETQYF TGTGCCAGCAGTTTAAGCGGGAATATAGAGACCCAGTACTTC
. . TRBJ2-1 TRBV7-2 CASSLAGRGSYNEQFF TGTGCCAGCAGCTTAGCGGGGCGGGGCTCCTACAATGAGCAGTTCTTC
. TRBD1 TRBJ1-1 TRBV18 CASSSSGGANTEAFF TGTGCCAGCTCATCCTCAGGGGGGGCGAACACTGAAGCTTTCTTT
few . TRBJ2-7 TRBV20-1 CSAGSRKGAYEQYF TGCAGTGCTGGATCCAGGAAGGGAGCGTACGAGCAGTACTTC
. TRBD1 TRBJ1-2 TRBV29-1 CSAGGQGNHGYTF TGCAGCGCCGGCGGACAGGGGAACCATGGCTACACCTTC